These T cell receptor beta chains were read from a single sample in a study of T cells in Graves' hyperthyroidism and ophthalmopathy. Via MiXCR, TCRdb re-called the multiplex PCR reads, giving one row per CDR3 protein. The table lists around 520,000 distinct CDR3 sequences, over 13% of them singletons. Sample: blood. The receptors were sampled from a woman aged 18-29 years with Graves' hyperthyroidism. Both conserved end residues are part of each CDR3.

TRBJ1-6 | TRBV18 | CASSRSGQGAVSPLHF
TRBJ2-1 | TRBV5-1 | CASSQINEQFF
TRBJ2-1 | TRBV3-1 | CASSKGEQVEFF
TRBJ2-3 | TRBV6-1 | CASSFGAGWADTQYF
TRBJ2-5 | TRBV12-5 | CASGLGDRGTGETQYF
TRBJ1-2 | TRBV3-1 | CASSQEGVTNYGYTF
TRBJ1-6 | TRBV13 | CASSLGGDNSPLHF
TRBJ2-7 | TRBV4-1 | CASSHDREEVYEQYF
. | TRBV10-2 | CASRDDRDTGAFF
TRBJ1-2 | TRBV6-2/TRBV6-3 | CASSGSNYGYTF
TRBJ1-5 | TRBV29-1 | CSVVGWNQPQHF
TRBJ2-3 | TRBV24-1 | CATSDSPAKTDTQYF
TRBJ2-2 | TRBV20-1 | CSAQFRGLNTGELFF
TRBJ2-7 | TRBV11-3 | CASSLVGGRSYEQYF
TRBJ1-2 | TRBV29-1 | CSVELNYGYTF
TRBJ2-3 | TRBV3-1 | CASSQEMRGGDTQYF
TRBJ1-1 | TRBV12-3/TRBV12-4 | CASTLPGGPNTEAFF
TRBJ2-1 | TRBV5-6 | CASSPDRGTPRSYEQFF
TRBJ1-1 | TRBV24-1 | CATSESTGAGYTEAFF
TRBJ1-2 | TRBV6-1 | CASSEPTVIYYGYTF
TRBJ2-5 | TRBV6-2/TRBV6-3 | CASSYPEEPGLAGEEKYF
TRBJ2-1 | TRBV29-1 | CSVSRDRGFQEQFF
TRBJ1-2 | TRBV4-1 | CASSQGAGSYYGYTF
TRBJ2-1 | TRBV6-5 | CASSYKTGDYNEQFF
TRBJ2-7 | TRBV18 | CASQGIANYEQYF
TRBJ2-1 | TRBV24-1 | CATSGNSYYNEQFF
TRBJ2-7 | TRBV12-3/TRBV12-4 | CASTPGLAGGEQYF
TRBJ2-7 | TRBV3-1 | CASSHGTFSYEQYF
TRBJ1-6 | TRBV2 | CASSPSARPNSPLHF